What follows is one TCR beta chain and its context. Its specificity is unknown. The data were obtained in a study of T cells after yellow fever vaccination. Background on the study: Some fractions had low cell numbers, and these were prepared with SMART-Seq v4 Ultra Low Input.

V was trimmed by 6 bases and J by 4 bases, leaving 16 bases between them. This CDR3 has 15 residues. TCRdb passed the 5' RACE reads through MiXCR, listing each CDR3 protein once. The sample has approximately 93,000 distinct CDR3 sequences; approximately 6.3% are singletons. Regarding the study as a whole: Overlap between CD4 and CD8 compartments was detected for a small share of clonotypes. Booster samples showed a return of most primary-vaccination clones (roughly 96% CD4, approximately 88% CD8). Abundant bulk-derived clonotypes could contaminate FACS-sorted repertoires.

V usage is TRBV5-3 and J usage is TRBJ2-2; D not certain. TRBV5-3 is recorded as an ORF, its role being uncertain. The origin of this receptor is a man aged 18 to 35 who received the YFV17D yellow fever vaccine. The sequences come from CD8+ T cells sorted from PBMCs, collected 10 days after the yellow fever booster vaccination. CDR3 amino acids: CARNAVKSFTGELFF. The CDR3 DNA is TGTGCCAGAAACGCCGTTAAGTCCTTCACCGGGGAGCTGTTTTTT.